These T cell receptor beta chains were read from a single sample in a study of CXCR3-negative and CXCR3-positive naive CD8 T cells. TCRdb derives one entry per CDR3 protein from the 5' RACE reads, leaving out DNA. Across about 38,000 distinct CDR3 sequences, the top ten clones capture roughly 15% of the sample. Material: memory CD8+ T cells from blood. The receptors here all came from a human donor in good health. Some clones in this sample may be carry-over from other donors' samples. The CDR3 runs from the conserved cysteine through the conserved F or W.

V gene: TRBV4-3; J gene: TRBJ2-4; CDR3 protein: CASSQGPLGRNLAKNIQYF
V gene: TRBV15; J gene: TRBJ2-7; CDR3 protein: CATSRGEERSEQYF
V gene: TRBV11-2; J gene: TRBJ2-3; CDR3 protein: CASSWTDTQYF
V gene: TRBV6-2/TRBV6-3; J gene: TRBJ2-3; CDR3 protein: CASSYEIQGAKMDTQYF
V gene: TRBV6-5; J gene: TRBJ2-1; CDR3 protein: CASFGTSGGPRFGQFF
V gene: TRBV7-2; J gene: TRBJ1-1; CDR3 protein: CASSLVPGNTEAFF
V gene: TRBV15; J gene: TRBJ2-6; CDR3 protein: CATSRERGEDGTGANVLTF
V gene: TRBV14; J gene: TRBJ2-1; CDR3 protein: CASSQGFRDSSNEQFF
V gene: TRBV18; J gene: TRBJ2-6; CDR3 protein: CASSTIGAEGSGANVLTF
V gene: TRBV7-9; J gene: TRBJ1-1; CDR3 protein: CASSPLLTSAGVNTEAFF
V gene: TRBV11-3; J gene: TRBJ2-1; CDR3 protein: CASSPDRGPMGEQFF
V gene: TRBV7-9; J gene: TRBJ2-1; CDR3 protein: CASSLEDNEQFF
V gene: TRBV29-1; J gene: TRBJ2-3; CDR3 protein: CSVEDPGQDTQYF
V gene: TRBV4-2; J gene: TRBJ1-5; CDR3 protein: CASSQLPQGNQPQHF
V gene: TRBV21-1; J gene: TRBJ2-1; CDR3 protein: CASSVSGGALNEQFF
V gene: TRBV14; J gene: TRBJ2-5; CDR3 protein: CASSLIPGSWETQYF
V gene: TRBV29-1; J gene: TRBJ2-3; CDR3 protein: CSVDGTGSWTDTQYF